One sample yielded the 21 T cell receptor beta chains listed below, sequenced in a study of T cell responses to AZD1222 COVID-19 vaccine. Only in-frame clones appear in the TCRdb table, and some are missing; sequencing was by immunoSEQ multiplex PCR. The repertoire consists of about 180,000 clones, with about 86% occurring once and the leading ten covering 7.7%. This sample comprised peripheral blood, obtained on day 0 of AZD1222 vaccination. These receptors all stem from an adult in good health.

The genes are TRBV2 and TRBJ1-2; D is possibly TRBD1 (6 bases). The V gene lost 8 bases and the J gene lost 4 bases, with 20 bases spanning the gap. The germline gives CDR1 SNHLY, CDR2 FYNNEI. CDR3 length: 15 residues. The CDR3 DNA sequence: TGTGCCAGCGGTACTCGGGACACCCCCAGCTATGGCTACACCTTC. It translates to CASGTRDTPSYGYTF.

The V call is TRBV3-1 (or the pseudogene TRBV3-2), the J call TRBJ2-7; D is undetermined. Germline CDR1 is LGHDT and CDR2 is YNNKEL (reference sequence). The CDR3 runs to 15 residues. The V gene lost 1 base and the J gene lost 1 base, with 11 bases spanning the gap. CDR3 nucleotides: TGTGCCAGCAGCCAAGGAAGGTCTGCGTCCTACGAGCAGTACTTC. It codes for CASSQGRSASYEQYF.

Here the CDR3 DNA reads TGCGCCAGCAGCTTCGGACAGGGTAGAGGTTATGGCTACACCTTC. It yields the protein CASSFGQGRGYGYTF. J is TRBJ1-2 and V is TRBV5-1; 8 bases are a match to TRBD1. Losses at the gene ends were 2 bases for V and 5 bases for J; bases not matched to a gene: 8. From germline, CDR1 is SGHRS and CDR2 YFSETQ. CDR3 size: 15 residues.

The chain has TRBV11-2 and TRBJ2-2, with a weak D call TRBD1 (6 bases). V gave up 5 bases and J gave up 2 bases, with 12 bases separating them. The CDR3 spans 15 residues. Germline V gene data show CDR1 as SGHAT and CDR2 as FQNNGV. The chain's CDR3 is CASSTRTDNTGELFF. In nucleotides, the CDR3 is TGTGCCAGCAGCACCCGGACAGACAACACCGGGGAGCTGTTTTTT.

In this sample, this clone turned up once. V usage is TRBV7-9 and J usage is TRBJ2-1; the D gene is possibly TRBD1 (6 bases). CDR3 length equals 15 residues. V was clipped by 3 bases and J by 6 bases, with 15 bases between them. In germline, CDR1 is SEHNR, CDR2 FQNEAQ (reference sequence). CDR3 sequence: CASSFRGQGINEQFF. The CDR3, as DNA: TGTGCCAGCAGCTTTCGAGGTCAGGGGATCAATGAGCAGTTCTTC.

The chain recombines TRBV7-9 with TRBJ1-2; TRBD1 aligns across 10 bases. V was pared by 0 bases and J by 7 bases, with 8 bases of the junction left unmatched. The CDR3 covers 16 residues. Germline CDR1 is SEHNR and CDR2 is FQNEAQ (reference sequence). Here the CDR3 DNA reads TGTGCCAGCAGCTTAGCATTAAGACAGGGGGCCTCTGGCTACACCTTC. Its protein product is CASSLALRQGASGYTF.

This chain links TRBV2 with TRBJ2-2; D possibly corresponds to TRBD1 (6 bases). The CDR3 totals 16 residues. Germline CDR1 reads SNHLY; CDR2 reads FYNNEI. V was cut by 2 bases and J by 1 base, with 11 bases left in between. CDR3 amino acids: CASSELGTQNTGELFF. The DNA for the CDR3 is TGTGCCAGCAGTGAACTTGGGACACAGAACACCGGGGAGCTGTTTTTT.

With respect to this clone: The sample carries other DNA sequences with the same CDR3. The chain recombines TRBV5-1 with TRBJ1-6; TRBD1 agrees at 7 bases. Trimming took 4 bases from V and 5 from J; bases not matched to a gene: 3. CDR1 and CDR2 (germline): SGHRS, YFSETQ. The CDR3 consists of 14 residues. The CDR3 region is CASSLGQNNSPLHF. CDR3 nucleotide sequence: TGCGCCAGCAGCCTGGGACAGAATAATTCACCCCTCCACTTT.

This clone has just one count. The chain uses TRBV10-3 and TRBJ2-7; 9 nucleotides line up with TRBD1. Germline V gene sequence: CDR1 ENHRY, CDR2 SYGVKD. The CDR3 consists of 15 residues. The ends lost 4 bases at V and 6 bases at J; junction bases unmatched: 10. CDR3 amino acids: CAISGAAGQGLEQYF. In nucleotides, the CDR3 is TGTGCCATCAGTGGGGCAGCCGGACAGGGGCTCGAGCAGTACTTC.

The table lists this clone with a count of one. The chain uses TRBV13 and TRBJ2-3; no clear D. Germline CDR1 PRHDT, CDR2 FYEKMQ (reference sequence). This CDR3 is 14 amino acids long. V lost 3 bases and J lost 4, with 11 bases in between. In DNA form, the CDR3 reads TGTGCCAGCAGCTTGGTCCGTAGGCCAGATACGCAGTATTTT. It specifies CASSLVRRPDTQYF.

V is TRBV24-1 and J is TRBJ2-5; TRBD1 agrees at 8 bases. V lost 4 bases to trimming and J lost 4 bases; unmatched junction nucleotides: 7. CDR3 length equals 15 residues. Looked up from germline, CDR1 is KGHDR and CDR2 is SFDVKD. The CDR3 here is CATSETGVIGETQYF. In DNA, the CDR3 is TGTGCCACCAGTGAGACAGGGGTGATTGGAGAGACCCAGTACTTC.

The CDR3, as DNA: TGTGCCAGCAGCCCATACTGGGGGCCAGATACGCAGTATTTT. Its translation: CASSPYWGPDTQYF. The chain links TRBV13 to TRBJ2-3, with a tentative D call TRBD1 (6 bases). The CDR3 has 14 residues. CDR1 is PRHDT, CDR2 FYEKMQ, per germline (reference sequence). Deletions cut 5 bases from V and 4 bases from J, with 13 bases between.

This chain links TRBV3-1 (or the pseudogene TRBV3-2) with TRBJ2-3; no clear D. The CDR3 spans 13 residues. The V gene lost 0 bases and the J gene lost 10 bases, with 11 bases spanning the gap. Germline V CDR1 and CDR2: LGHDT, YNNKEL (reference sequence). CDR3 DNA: TGTGCCAGCAGCCAAGAAGTAGGCTCTCCGCAGTATTTT. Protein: CASSQEVGSPQYF.

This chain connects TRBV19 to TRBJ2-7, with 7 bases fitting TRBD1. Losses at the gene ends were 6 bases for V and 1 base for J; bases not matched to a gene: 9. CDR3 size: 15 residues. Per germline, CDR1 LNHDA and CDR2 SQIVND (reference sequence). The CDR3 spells CASSPTGARSYEQYF. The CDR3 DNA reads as TGTGCCAGTAGCCCTACAGGGGCGAGATCCTACGAGCAGTACTTC.

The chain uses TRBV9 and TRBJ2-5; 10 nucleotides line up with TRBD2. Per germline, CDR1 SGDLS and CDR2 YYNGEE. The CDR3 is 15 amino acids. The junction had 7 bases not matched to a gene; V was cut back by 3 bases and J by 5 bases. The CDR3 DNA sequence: TGTGCCAGCAGCGGCATAGCGGGGGGCACCGAGACCCAGTACTTC. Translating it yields CASSGIAGGTETQYF.

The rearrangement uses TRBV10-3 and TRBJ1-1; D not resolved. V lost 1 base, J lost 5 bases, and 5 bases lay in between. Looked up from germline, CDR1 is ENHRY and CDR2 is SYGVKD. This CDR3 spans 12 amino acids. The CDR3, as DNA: TGTGCCATCAGTGAGTTTGGGACTGAAGCTTTCTTT. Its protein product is CAISEFGTEAFF.

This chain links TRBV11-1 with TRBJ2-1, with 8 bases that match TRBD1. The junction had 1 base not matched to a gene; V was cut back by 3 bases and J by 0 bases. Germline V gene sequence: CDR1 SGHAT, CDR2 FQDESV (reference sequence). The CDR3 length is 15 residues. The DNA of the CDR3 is TGTGCCAGCAGCTTCGGACAGGGCTCCTACAATGAGCAGTTCTTC. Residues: CASSFGQGSYNEQFF.

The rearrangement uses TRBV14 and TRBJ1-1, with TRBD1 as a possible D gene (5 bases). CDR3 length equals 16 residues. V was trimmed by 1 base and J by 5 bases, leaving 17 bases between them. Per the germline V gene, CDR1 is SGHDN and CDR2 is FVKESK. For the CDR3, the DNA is TGTGCCAGCAGCCAAGGTCAAAGGGGCACTGAGACTGAAGCTTTCTTT. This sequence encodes CASSQGQRGTETEAFF.

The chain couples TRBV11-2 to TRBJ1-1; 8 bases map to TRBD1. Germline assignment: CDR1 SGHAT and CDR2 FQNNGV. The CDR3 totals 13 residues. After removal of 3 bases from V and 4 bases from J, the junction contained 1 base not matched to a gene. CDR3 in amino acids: CASSFGQGTEAFF. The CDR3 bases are TGTGCCAGCAGCTTTGGACAGGGCACTGAAGCTTTCTTT.

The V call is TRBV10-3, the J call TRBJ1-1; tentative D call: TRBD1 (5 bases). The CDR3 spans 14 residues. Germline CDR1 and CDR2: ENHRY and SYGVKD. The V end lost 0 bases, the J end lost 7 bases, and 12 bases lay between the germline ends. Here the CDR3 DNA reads TGTGCCATCAGTGAGTCCCGAGGGGAGGGTGAAGCTTTCTTT. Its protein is CAISESRGEGEAFF.

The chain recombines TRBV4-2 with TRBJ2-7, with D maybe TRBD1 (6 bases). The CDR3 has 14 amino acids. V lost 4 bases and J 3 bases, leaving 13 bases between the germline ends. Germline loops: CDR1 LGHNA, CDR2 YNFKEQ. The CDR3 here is CASSPSGTLYEQYF. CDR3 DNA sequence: TGTGCCAGCAGCCCCTCCGGGACACTCTACGAGCAGTACTTC.